The rows below give T cell receptor beta chains drawn from one sample of a study of tumor-infiltrating lymphocytes in primary liver carcinoma. In TCRdb, the multiplex PCR reads were re-called with MiXCR into one record per CDR3 protein. The sample has about 54,000 distinct CDR3 sequences; roughly 77% are singletons. The source material was liver tumor tissue from sampling region 2. These receptor sequences come from a man aged 35 to 55 with primary liver carcinoma and hepatitis B virus infection. The CDR3 runs from the conserved cysteine through the conserved F or W. D genes are given only for firm matches. Expanded clones get a size class; other rows say once, few or many, or leave the size out.

size: .; D: .; V: TRBV11-2; J: TRBJ2-2; CDR3: CVRSLVRRGTGELFF; DNA: TGTGTCAGAAGCTTAGTCCGACGGGGCACCGGGGAGCTGTTTTTT
size: .; D: .; V: TRBV11-2; J: TRBJ2-7; CDR3: CACSLEFETPSSYEQYF; DNA: TGTGCCTGCAGCTTAGAGTTCGAGACACCCAGCTCCTACGAGCAGTACTTC
size: many; D: .; V: TRBV6-1; J: TRBJ2-7; CDR3: CASRETVYEQYF; DNA: TGTGCCAGCAGGGAGACCGTCTACGAGCAGTACTTC
size: .; D: .; V: TRBV20-1; J: TRBJ2-1; CDR3: CSTSPPPSYNEQFF; DNA: TGCAGTACTAGCCCCCCGCCCTCCTACAATGAGCAGTTCTTC
size: .; D: TRBD1; V: TRBV12-3/TRBV12-4; J: TRBJ2-7; CDR3: CASRLGQFYERYF; DNA: TGTGCCAGCAGACTGGGACAGTTCTATGAGCGGTACTTC
size: many; D: .; V: TRBV7-9; J: TRBJ2-5; CDR3: CASSLMIPEETQYF; DNA: TGTGCCAGCAGCTTAATGATCCCGGAAGAGACCCAGTACTTC
size: .; D: .; V: TRBV10-1; J: TRBJ2-1; CDR3: CASSDRSSYDEQFF; DNA: TGCGCCAGCAGCGACAGAAGCTCTTACGATGAGCAGTTCTTT
size: .; D: TRBD1; V: TRBV4-2; J: TRBJ2-7; CDR3: CDSSQGDRDVYKQYF; DNA: TGTGACAGCAGCCAAGGTGACAGGGATGTCTACAAGCAGTACTTC
size: .; D: .; V: TRBV11-2; J: TRBJ1-4; CDR3: CASSLELGDVKLFF; DNA: TGTGCCAGTAGCTTAGAGCTTGGGGACGTAAAACTGTTTTTT
size: .; D: .; V: TRBV14; J: TRBJ2-1; CDR3: CASSQGLRSCNEQFF; DNA: TGCGCCAGCAGCCAAGGTCTTAGGTCCTGCAATGAGCAGTTCTTC
size: once; D: .; V: TRBV5-1; J: TRBJ2-1; CDR3: CASSLDAYNEQFF; DNA: TGCGCTAGCAGCTTGGACGCTTACAATGAGCAGTTCTTC
size: .; D: TRBD2; V: TRBV11-2; J: TRBJ2-2; CDR3: CASSAGLAISPAGELFF; DNA: TGTGCCAGTAGCGCGGGACTAGCGATCTCCCCGGCCGGGGAACTGTTTTTT
size: .; D: TRBD1; V: TRBV5-1; J: TRBJ1-2; CDR3: CAGSPGQGAPGYGYTF; DNA: TGCGCCGGCAGCCCTGGACAGGGGGCGCCGGGCTATGGCTACACCTTC
size: .; D: TRBD2; V: TRBV12-3/TRBV12-4; J: TRBJ2-1; CDR3: CACSSLTSGRPDEQFF; DNA: TGTGCCTGTAGTTCCCTGACTAGCGGGAGGCCGGATGAGCAGTTCTTC
size: .; D: .; V: TRBV6-1; J: TRBJ2-7; CDR3: CASNNGPYEQYF; DNA: TGTGCAAGCAATAACGGACCCTACGAGCAGTATTTC
size: .; D: .; V: TRBV6-5; J: TRBJ2-2; CDR3: CTSSYAVDGIRELFF; DNA: TGTACCAGCAGTTACGCAGTGGACGGCATCAGGGAGCTGTTTTTT
size: .; D: .; V: TRBV11-2; J: TRBJ2-7; CDR3: CASSMTGSYEQCF; DNA: TGTGCCAGCAGCATGACGGGGTCCTACGAGCAGTGCTTC
size: many; D: .; V: TRBV2; J: TRBJ1-5; CDR3: CASSEDQDQPQHF; DNA: TGTGCCAGCAGTGAAGACCAGGATCAGCCCCAGCATTTT
size: many; D: .; V: TRBV5-1; J: TRBJ1-6; CDR3: CASRQGGGAYGLSPLHF; DNA: TGCGCCAGCCGCCAAGGTGGGGGGGCGTACGGGCTTTCACCCCTCCACTTT
size: medium-sized; D: TRBD2; V: TRBV12-3/TRBV12-4; J: TRBJ2-5; CDR3: CASSFRLAGVPGETQYF; DNA: TGTGCCAGCAGCTTTCGACTAGCGGGAGTACCGGGGGAGACCCAGTACTTC
size: .; D: .; V: TRBV4-1; J: TRBJ1-2; CDR3: CASNQMTGRYTF; DNA: TGCGCCAGCAACCAGATGACAGGACGCTACACCTTC
size: .; D: .; V: TRBV11-2; J: TRBJ2-2; CDR3: CAHLPPGVYTGELFF; DNA: TGTGCCCACCTCCCACCGGGAGTGTATACCGGGGAGCTGTTTTTT
size: .; D: .; V: TRBV29-1; J: TRBJ2-5; CDR3: CSVDEIIEETQYF; DNA: TGCAGCGTTGACGAGATAATCGAAGAGACCCAGTACTTC
size: .; D: .; V: TRBV10-3; J: TRBJ2-6; CDR3: CAIRAGRADSGVNVLTF; DNA: TGTGCCATCAGGGCGGGACGGGCAGACTCTGGGGTCAACGTCCTGACTTTC
size: .; D: TRBD1; V: TRBV6-5; J: TRBJ1-2; CDR3: CASSYSLGQGGYTF; DNA: TGTGCCAGCAGTTACTCTCTGGGACAGGGCGGCTACACCTTC
size: many; D: .; V: TRBV6-1; J: TRBJ2-1; CDR3: CASSEDRAGEQFF; DNA: TGTGCCAGCAGTGAAGATAGAGCGGGTGAGCAGTTCTTC
size: .; D: .; V: TRBV7-9; J: TRBJ2-5; CDR3: CASSSGGRGHGETQYF; DNA: TGCGCCAGCAGCTCGGGGGGTAGGGGACATGGAGAGACCCAGTACTTC
size: .; D: .; V: TRBV7-9; J: TRBJ2-1; CDR3: CSSRANEGSYNEQFF; DNA: TGTTCCAGCAGGGCTAACGAGGGGAGCTACAATGAGCAGTTCTTC
size: .; D: .; V: TRBV11-2; J: TRBJ1-5; CDR3: CASSYLDTSQPQHF; DNA: TGTGCCAGCAGCTACCTAGACACAAGTCAGCCCCAGCATTTT
size: .; D: .; V: TRBV7-8; J: TRBJ2-1; CDR3: CASRSTLGVDNEQFF; DNA: TGTGCCAGCCGTTCCACTCTGGGAGTTGACAATGAGCAATTCTTC
size: once; D: .; V: TRBV5-1; J: TRBJ2-7; CDR3: CASSLEVVLYNEQYF; DNA: TGCGCCAGCAGCTTGGAGGTGGTACTCTACAATGAGCAGTACTTC
size: .; D: TRBD2; V: TRBV11-2; J: TRBJ2-1; CDR3: CVRSSRPSGRIYEHFF; DNA: TGTGTCAGGAGCTCGCGCCCCAGCGGGAGGATCTATGAGCACTTCTTC
size: .; D: .; V: TRBV6-5; J: TRBJ1-1; CDR3: CASIDRGGETEALF; DNA: TGTGCCAGCATCGATAGGGGCGGGGAAACTGAAGCTCTCTTT
size: .; D: TRBD1; V: TRBV19; J: TRBJ2-1; CDR3: CASSDRGHDNEQFF; DNA: TGTGCCAGTAGCGACAGGGGGCACGACAATGAGCAGTTCTTC
size: .; D: .; V: TRBV6-5; J: TRBJ1-5; CDR3: CTSRSLVSNQPQHF; DNA: TGTACCAGCAGAAGTTTGGTAAGCAATCAGCCCCAGCATTTT
size: .; D: .; V: TRBV4-1; J: TRBJ2-2; CDR3: CVSCQALNTGELFF; DNA: TGCGTCAGCTGTCAAGCTCTGAACACCGGGGAGCTGTTTTTT
size: many; D: .; V: TRBV7-9; J: TRBJ1-3; CDR3: CASSLDRDPGNTIYF; DNA: TGTGCCAGCAGCTTAGATCGGGACCCTGGAAACACCATATATTTT
size: .; D: .; V: TRBV5-6; J: TRBJ2-1; CDR3: CSSSLEGASSYNEQFF; DNA: TGTTCCAGCAGCTTGGAGGGGGCAAGTTCTTACAATGAGCAGTTCTTC
size: medium-sized; D: .; V: TRBV28; J: TRBJ2-7; CDR3: CASSLMFGEQYF; DNA: TGTGCCAGCAGCCTAATGTTCGGCGAGCAGTACTTC
size: .; D: .; V: TRBV6-2/TRBV6-3; J: TRBJ1-2; CDR3: CASSYPVRVGYIF; DNA: TGTGCCAGCAGTTACCCTGTACGGGTAGGCTACATCTTC
size: .; D: TRBD2; V: TRBV7-2; J: TRBJ2-2; CDR3: CASSSCGRASTGELFF; DNA: TGTGCCAGCAGCTCCTGCGGGAGGGCCAGCACCGGGGAGCTGTTTTTT
size: few; D: .; V: TRBV11-2; J: TRBJ2-1; CDR3: CASSLDIGLAMGEQSF; DNA: TGTGCCAGCAGTTTGGATATCGGGCTAGCCATGGGTGAGCAGTCCTTC